This passage covers 11 T cell receptor beta chains from one sample sequenced in a study of vaccination and CD4 T cells after COVID-19. Antigens for these TCRs are unknown. The sample's time point: late sampling 161 to 241 days after vaccination in a few convalescent patients. The treatment: roughly 10-day PBMC culture with coronavirus spike peptide pools or control peptides (ViraFEST assay). An Oncomine TCR Beta short-read assay was used to sequence the DNA from cultured CD4+ T cells. TCRdb reprocessed the PCR reads with MiXCR, giving one entry per CDR3 protein. The repertoire holds around 25,000 distinct CDR3 sequences, more than 25% seen once, with under 3.5% in the top ten. Sequenced material: CD4+ T cells from blood, cultured in vitro, taken about 7 months after SARS-CoV-2 vaccination. All receptors derive from a human donor who had recovered from COVID-19.

This sequence joins TRBV24-1 and TRBJ2-5; possibly TRBD1 for D (5 bases). CDR1 is KGHDR, CDR2 SFDVKD, per germline. V was shortened by 3 bases and J by 5 bases, with 15 bases between the two germline ends. The CDR3 totals 15 residues. CDR3 amino acids: CATSDPPRVGETQYF. The CDR3 nucleotides are TGTGCCACCAGTGATCCCCCCAGGGTGGGGGAGACCCAGTACTTC.

Regarding this clonotype: A much larger clone differs from this one at a single base, so this may be a read error. The rearrangement joins TRBV7-2 to TRBJ2-5; 13 positions match TRBD2. This CDR3 has 17 amino acids. CDR1 and CDR2 from the germline V gene are SGHTA and FQGNSA. In nucleotides, the CDR3 is TGTGGCAGCAGCTTAAGCCGACTAGCGGGAGGCTTAGAGACCCAGTACTTC. Protein product: CGSSLSRLAGGLETQYF.

V is TRBV10-3 and J is TRBJ2-7; 8 nucleotides agree with TRBD1. V was clipped by 0 bases and J by 3 bases; unmatched bases: 4. Germline CDR1 reads ENHRY; CDR2 reads SYGVKD. The CDR3 sequence is 15 residues long. The CDR3 protein is CAISESGTGFYEQYF. DNA of the CDR3: TGTGCCATCAGTGAGTCGGGGACAGGATTCTACGAGCAGTACTTC.

The chain recombines TRBV10-3 with TRBJ1-2; 7 nucleotides match TRBD1. This CDR3 is built from 13 residues. Losses at the gene ends were 11 bases for V and 6 bases for J; bases not matched to a gene: 12. Germline CDR1 reads ENHRY; CDR2 reads SYGVKD. The CDR3 DNA reads as TGTGCCGTCCTATCAAGGGGGCCGGATGGCTACACCTTC. This gives the protein CAVLSRGPDGYTF.

The chain has TRBV19 and TRBJ1-2; 7 bases fit TRBD1. The CDR3 has 13 residues. The V and J ends lost 10 bases and 0 bases, in that order; junction bases with no gene match: 5. Per the germline V gene, CDR1 is LNHDA and CDR2 is SQIVND (reference sequence). The CDR3 protein is CATQDRSNYGYTF. The CDR3 nucleotides are TGTGCCACCCAGGACAGGTCTAACTATGGCTACACCTTC.

This sequence joins TRBV6-5 and TRBJ2-3, with TRBD2 identical over 8 bases. The CDR3 totals 18 residues. Germline lookup yields CDR1 MNHEY and CDR2 SVGAGI. J was trimmed by 0 bases and V by 2 bases; bases with no gene match: 10. Written as DNA, the CDR3 is TGTGCCAGCAGTTACGGGGTGTGGTCTAGCGGGAGCACAGATACGCAGTATTTT. This encodes CASSYGVWSSGSTDTQYF.

Comment on this clonotype: This clone may be a read error of a much larger clone one base away. The chain links TRBV10-3 to TRBJ2-7, with D perhaps TRBD2 (5 bases). The CDR3 sequence is 13 residues long. The germline V and J ends were trimmed by 5 bases and 9 bases, with 17 bases remaining between them. Germline CDR1 and CDR2: ENHRY and SYGVKD. DNA of the CDR3: TGTGCCATCAGTTACGCTTCTAGCTATGGGCAGTACTTC. Translating gives CAISYASSYGQYF.

This chain connects TRBV6-1 to TRBJ2-7, with 9 bases fitting TRBD2. Germline assignment: CDR1 MNHNS and CDR2 SASEGT. The CDR3 is 19 amino acids. Trimming at V came to 10 bases and at J to 0 bases, leaving 22 bases not matched to a gene. CDR3 protein: CATKGGSSGSRTNSYEQYF. For the CDR3, the DNA is TGTGCCACCAAGGGGGGTAGTAGCGGGAGTCGGACAAACTCCTACGAGCAGTACTTC.

By share of the sample, this clonotype is medium-sized (0.01 to 0.1%). This chain uses TRBV7-2 with TRBJ2-5; maybe TRBD2 (7 bases). Germline-derived CDR1 and CDR2 are SGHTA and FQGNSA. The germline V and J ends were trimmed by 3 bases and 9 bases, with 11 bases remaining between them. The CDR3 is 12 amino acids. The CDR3 region is CASSFRGGAQYF. For the CDR3, the DNA is TGTGCCAGCAGCTTTCGAGGGGGGGCCCAGTACTTC.

The rearrangement uses TRBV10-3 and TRBJ1-5; 10 nucleotides match TRBD1. Germline V lookup: CDR1 ENHRY, CDR2 SYGVKD. CDR3 size: 16 residues. With V trimmed by 7 bases and J by 3 bases, 9 bases remained unmatched. CDR3 in amino acids: CAIIGTGAVVNQPQHF. The DNA for the CDR3 is TGTGCCATCATTGGGACAGGGGCTGTGGTCAATCAGCCCCAGCATTTT.

This clonotype qualifies as medium-sized. The rearrangement links TRBV7-2 to TRBJ2-5; D uncertain. The CDR3 contains 15 residues. Germline V gene lookup returns CDR1 SGHTA and CDR2 FQGNSA. V lost 1 base to trimming and J lost 1 base, with 10 bases between them. CDR3 sequence (DNA): TGTGCCAGCAGCTTAGTGTCGGCAGGCCAAGAGACCCAGTACTTC. Protein sequence: CASSLVSAGQETQYF.